This entry lists 9 T cell receptor beta chains sequenced from one sample in a study of T-cell memory formation after mild COVID-19. TCRdb itself ran the 5' RACE reads through MiXCR, one entry per CDR3 protein. The sample records roughly 130,000 distinct CDR3 sequences, over 15% being singletons. Sequencing input: PBMCs or a T cell subset sorted from them (not recorded which). The source is a man younger than 35 who had mild COVID-19 (a few samples of this study predate the infection). Cell type and time point are not known.

This clonotype was observed a few times. The chain employs TRBV7-2 and TRBJ2-3, with 16 bases that match TRBD2. The CDR3 extends over 16 amino acids. The trim removed 5 bases at V and 5 bases at J, leaving 4 bases unmatched. Germline loops: CDR1 SGHTA, CDR2 FQGNSA. The CDR3 region is CASSLGLAGGIDTQYF. CDR3 bases: TGTGCCAGCAGCCTGGGACTAGCGGGGGGGATAGATACGCAGTATTTT. The complete variable domain, with remaining parts taken from reference TRBV7-2 and TRBJ2-3, reads GAGVSQSPSNKVTEKGKDVELRCDPISGHTALYWYRQSLGQGLEFLIYFQGNSAPDKSGLPSDRFSAERTGGSVSTLTIQRTQQEDSAVYLCASSLGLAGGIDTQYFGPGTRLTVL.

This clonotype was found many times. The chain links TRBV7-6 to TRBJ2-3, with D possibly TRBD2 on 6 matching bases. Between the trimmed V and J ends, which lost 3 bases and 1 base, there was a span of 14 bases. In germline, CDR1 is SGHVS, CDR2 FNYEAQ. The CDR3 contains 16 residues. CDR3 DNA sequence: TGTGCCAGCAGCTTTGGGGGAGCGGGCCGCACAGATACGCAGTATTTT. Protein sequence: CASSFGGAGRTDTQYF.

The chain has TRBV6-6 and TRBJ2-5, with D maybe TRBD2 (5 bases). CDR3 size: 14 residues. Trimming stripped 4 bases from V and 7 bases from J, with 16 bases between. Germline CDR1 MNHNY, CDR2 SVGAGI (reference sequence). The CDR3 sequence is CASSLYRGDGTQYF. For the CDR3, the DNA is TGTGCCAGCAGTTTGTATCGGGGTGATGGGACCCAGTACTTC.

A few counts support this clonotype. This chain links TRBV12-3 or TRBV12-4 with TRBJ1-5, with D possibly matching TRBD1 (5 bases). The CDR3 has 14 amino acids. Trimming stripped 2 bases from V and 9 bases from J, with 14 bases between. CDR3 nucleotide sequence: TGTGCCAGCAGTTTAATGGCCGCCGGGGGGCCCCAGCATTTT. It specifies CASSLMAAGGPQHF.

This rearrangement joins TRBV6-4 to TRBJ1-1; perhaps TRBD1 as D (6 bases). Germline-derived CDR1 and CDR2 are MRHNA and SNTAGT. The CDR3 contains 13 residues. V shed 4 bases and J shed 5 bases, with 11 bases lying between them. CDR3 sequence (DNA): TGTGCCAGCAGTGCCAACAGGGATACTGAAGCTTTCTTT. Residues: CASSANRDTEAFF.

The chain carries TRBV24-1 and TRBJ2-6; D possibly corresponds to TRBD1 (6 bases). This CDR3 has 15 amino acids. Trimming left V 6 bases short and J 1 base short, with 9 bases between. The germline CDR1 and CDR2 sequences are KGHDR and SFDVKD. The CDR3 nucleotides are TGTGCCACCAGTCTAGGGGGTTCTGGGGCCAACGTCCTGACTTTC. Protein sequence: CATSLGGSGANVLTF.

The J gene is TRBJ2-2, the V gene TRBV20-1; 8 nucleotides agree with TRBD2. The germline gives CDR1 DFQATT, CDR2 SNEGSKA (reference sequence). This CDR3 has 16 residues. Trimming cost V 3 bases and J 2 bases; bases outside gene matches: 8. The CDR3 sequence is CSASGPGLGNTGELFF. CDR3 DNA sequence: TGCAGTGCTAGCGGCCCGGGACTAGGCAACACCGGGGAGCTGTTTTTT.

The table lists this clonotype with a few counts. The genes are TRBV7-2 and TRBJ2-2; TRBD1 might be the D (5 bases). V was clipped by 5 bases and J by 4 bases, with 11 bases between them. This CDR3 region has 14 residues. The V gene's germline CDR1 is SGHTA and CDR2 FQGNSA. CDR3 DNA: TGTGCCAGCAGCCGACTCGACAGCACCGGGGAGCTGTTTTTT. Residues: CASSRLDSTGELFF.

The rearrangement links TRBV6-1 to TRBJ2-3, with a weak D call TRBD2 (5 bases). From germline, CDR1 is MNHNS and CDR2 SASEGT. The germline V and J ends were trimmed by 1 base and 3 bases, with 11 bases remaining between them. This CDR3 has 15 residues. The CDR3 loop is CASSEDHRGTDTQYF. The CDR3 DNA follows: TGTGCCAGCAGTGAAGACCACCGCGGGACAGATACGCAGTATTTT.